Each of the 26 T cell receptor beta chains below was sequenced from the same sample in a study of technical replicates of blood from a few donors listed by TCRdb under 2017. Library method: the immunoSEQ multiplex PCR assay. Entries here come from immuneACCESS through TCRdb and include only in-frame sequences with V and J called. Some clones fail to appear in such tables; in the studies checked, an unresolved V gene covers under half of the shortfall, and the cause of the remainder is unknown. In this sample the table shows approximately 66,000 clones, around 87% of which occur a single time. The ten biggest clones cover approximately 4.4% of the sample. Material for sequencing was PBMCs. All receptors derive from a human donor in good health. Some clones in this sample may be carry-over from other donors' samples.

This clone was seen only a few times. The CDR3 reads CASRGQGYYEQYF. DNA of the CDR3: TGTGCCAGCAGGGGACAGGGGTACTACGAGCAGTACTTC. The rearrangement links TRBV7-9 to TRBJ2-7; 10 bases line up with TRBD1. The length of the CDR3 is 13 residues. Germline values: CDR1 SEHNR, CDR2 FQNEAQ (reference sequence). The V segment lost 6 bases and the J segment 3 bases; nucleotides outside the gene matches: 2.

This chain joins TRBV4-2 and TRBJ2-7, with D maybe TRBD2 (6 bases). The CDR3 consists of 15 residues. The germline gives CDR1 LGHNA, CDR2 YNFKEQ. V lost 0 bases and J 4 bases, leaving 13 bases between the germline ends. The chain's CDR3 is CASSQELFSGYEQYF. CDR3 DNA sequence: TGTGCCAGCAGCCAAGAACTGTTTAGCGGATACGAGCAGTACTTC.

The chain carries TRBV4-2 and TRBJ2-7, with D perhaps matching TRBD1 (5 bases). Germline V gene data show CDR1 as LGHNA and CDR2 as YNFKEQ. With 0 bases removed from V and 1 base from J, the gap between germline ends came to 13 bases. The CDR3 is 16 residues long. DNA for the CDR3: TGTGCCAGCAGCCAAGATCAGGGTGACCATTCCTACGAGCAGTACTTC. Its translation is CASSQDQGDHSYEQYF.

The chain has TRBV18 and TRBJ2-7; 10 bases fit TRBD2. The trim removed 0 bases at V and 4 bases at J, leaving 3 bases unmatched. The length of the CDR3 is 15 residues. In germline, CDR1 is KGHSH, CDR2 LQKENI. CDR3 region: CASSPPGTSVYEQYF. In DNA form, the CDR3 reads TGTGCCAGCTCACCACCCGGGACTAGCGTGTACGAGCAGTACTTC.

The CDR3 DNA sequence: TGTGCCTGGAGTGCTAGTGCTAGCAATGAGCAGTTCTTC. Amino acids: CAWSASASNEQFF. The V and J genes are TRBV30 and TRBJ2-1; no definite D call. This CDR3 region has 13 residues. Germline loops: CDR1 GTSNPN, CDR2 SVGIG (reference sequence). The germline V and J ends were trimmed by 1 base and 6 bases, with 10 bases remaining between them. Complete variable domain (other parts from reference TRBV30 and TRBJ2-1): SQTIHQWPATLVQPVGSPLSLECTVEGTSNPNLYWYRQAAGRGLQLLFYSVGIGQISSEVPQNLSASRPQDRQFILSSKKLLLSDSGFYLCAWSASASNEQFFGPGTRLTVL.

The chain carries TRBV18 and TRBJ2-1; the match to TRBD1 covers 8 bases. The CDR3 totals 16 residues. Germline V gene lookup returns CDR1 KGHSH and CDR2 LQKENI. Germline trimming cut 0 bases from V and 1 base from J; bases unmatched to any gene: 2. The CDR3 protein is CASSPPWTGSYNEQFF. CDR3 coding DNA: TGTGCCAGCTCACCACCGTGGACAGGGTCCTACAATGAGCAGTTCTTC.

As to this clone: Other DNA sequences from this sample encode an identical CDR3 as well. The genes are TRBV5-1 and TRBJ2-3; 7 bases map to TRBD1. The germline V gene encodes CDR1 SGHRS and CDR2 YFSETQ. CDR3 length equals 14 residues. With V trimmed by 4 bases and J by 1 base, 3 bases remained unmatched. CDR3 sequence: CASSLGTGTDTQYF. CDR3 DNA: TGCGCCAGCAGCCTAGGGACAGGCACAGATACGCAGTATTTT.

Here the CDR3 reads CASKLLAGGAYEQYF. The CDR3 DNA reads TGTGCCAGTAAATTACTAGCGGGAGGTGCCTACGAGCAGTACTTC. The chain combines TRBV19 with TRBJ2-7, with 12 bases that match TRBD2. In germline, CDR1 is LNHDA, CDR2 SQIVND (reference sequence). With 7 bases clipped from V and 2 bases from J, the junction kept 6 bases outside the gene matches. The length of the CDR3 is 15 residues. Full variable domain (outside the CDR3, taken from reference TRBV19 and TRBJ2-7): DGGITQSPKYLFRKEGQNVTLSCEQNLNHDAMYWYRQDPGQGLRLIYYSQIVNDFQKGDIAEGYSVSREKKESFPLTVTSAQKNPTAFYLCASKLLAGGAYEQYFGPGTRLTVT.

The CDR3 loop is CASSSDRGITGELFF. The CDR3 nucleotides read TGTGCCAGCAGTTCTGACAGGGGGATCACCGGGGAGCTGTTTTTT. The rearrangement uses TRBV6-5 and TRBJ2-2; 9 bases match TRBD1. V lost 4 bases and J lost 4; bases outside the gene matches: 4. Germline CDR1 reads MNHEY; CDR2 reads SVGAGI. The CDR3 contains 15 residues.

This chain connects TRBV7-2 to TRBJ1-1; D gene uncertain. The V end lost 6 bases, the J end lost 4 bases, and 9 bases lay between the germline ends. The CDR3 extends over 12 amino acids. Germline values: CDR1 SGHTA, CDR2 FQGNSA. The CDR3: CASSEAFTEAFF. The CDR3 coding sequence is TGTGCCAGCAGTGAAGCTTTCACTGAAGCTTTCTTT.

The chain joins TRBV5-1 to TRBJ2-7; 9 nucleotides match TRBD1. Germline-derived CDR1 and CDR2 are SGHRS and YFSETQ. There are 14 residues in the CDR3. The trim removed 8 bases at V and 3 bases at J, leaving 9 bases unmatched. CDR3 in DNA: TGCGCCAGTTCCTGGGACAGGGCCTTCTACGAGCAGTACTTC. The encoded protein is CASSWDRAFYEQYF.

The V gene is TRBV5-1, the J gene TRBJ1-6; 8 bases are a match to TRBD1. The V gene's germline CDR1 is SGHRS and CDR2 YFSETQ. J gave up 13 bases and V 4 bases, and 10 bases lay outside the gene matches. The CDR3 sequence is 14 residues long. The CDR3 loop is CASSPGQGANPLHF. CDR3 in DNA: TGCGCCAGCAGCCCCGGGCAGGGGGCGAATCCCCTCCACTTT.

The rearrangement links TRBV19 to TRBJ1-2, with 9 bases matching TRBD1. Trimming took 0 bases from V and 4 from J; bases not matched to a gene: 9. The CDR3 extends over 17 amino acids. CDR1 LNHDA and CDR2 SQIVND come from the germline V gene (reference sequence). The CDR3 sequence is CASSIDSGQTGGYGYTF. CDR3 bases: TGTGCCAGTAGTATAGATAGCGGACAGACAGGGGGCTATGGCTACACCTTC.

The chain is built from TRBV2 and TRBJ2-7; the D gene is possibly TRBD2 (5 bases). The CDR3 length is 11 residues. The germline V gene encodes CDR1 SNHLY and CDR2 FYNNEI. V lost 4 bases and J lost 7, with 8 bases in between. In nucleotides, the CDR3 is TGTGCCAGCAGTGCGAGCGGAGAGCAGTACTTC. As protein: CASSASGEQYF.

The chain links TRBV29-1 to TRBJ1-2; 10 bases align to TRBD1. Germline CDR1 SQVTM, CDR2 ANQGSEA. The V and J ends lost 4 bases and 5 bases, in that order; junction bases with no gene match: 4. CDR3 size: 13 residues. The CDR3 region is CSVVGTGVYGYTF. DNA of the CDR3: TGCAGCGTTGTTGGGACAGGGGTTTATGGCTACACCTTC.

The V gene is TRBV7-8, the J gene TRBJ1-6; D remains unclear. Germline CDR1 reads SGHVS; CDR2 reads FQNEAQ. V shed 3 bases and J shed 3 bases, with 9 bases lying between them. The CDR3 length is 15 residues. CDR3 in amino acids: CASSFRRDYNSPLHF. The DNA of the CDR3 is TGTGCCAGCAGCTTTCGCCGGGACTATAATTCACCCCTCCACTTT.

The V call is TRBV30, the J call TRBJ2-7, with D tentatively TRBD1 (7 bases). This CDR3 spans 11 amino acids. Trimming removed 5 bases at V and 7 bases at J, with 12 bases between. In germline, CDR1 is GTSNPN, CDR2 SVGIG (reference sequence). CDR3 sequence reads: CAWLTGREQYF. The CDR3 DNA reads TGTGCCTGGTTGACAGGGAGGGAGCAGTACTTC.

This clone came up a few times. This chain uses TRBV29-1 with TRBJ1-2; maybe TRBD1 (6 bases). The germline V gene encodes CDR1 SQVTM and CDR2 ANQGSEA. V dropped 3 bases and J dropped 1 base, with 15 bases sitting between them. The CDR3 is 15 residues long. The CDR3 sequence: CSVDNGGLFNYGYTF. CDR3 nucleotide sequence: TGCAGCGTTGATAACGGGGGGCTTTTTAACTATGGCTACACCTTC. The entire variable domain, with the rest obtained from reference TRBV29-1 and TRBJ1-2, is as follows: SAVISQKPSRDICQRGTSLTIQCQVDSQVTMMFWYRQQPGQSLTLIATANQGSEATYESGFVIDKFPISRPNLTFSTLTVSNMSPEDSSIYLCSVDNGGLFNYGYTFGSGTRLTVV.

V and J are TRBV7-8 and TRBJ2-1, with 9 bases identical to TRBD2. Germline-derived CDR1 and CDR2 are SGHVS and FQNEAQ. Germline trimming cut 2 bases from V and 7 bases from J; bases unmatched to any gene: 6. The CDR3 contains 15 residues. CDR3 DNA sequence: TGTGCCAGCAGCTTAACCTGGCGGGAGGGGAATGAGCAGTTCTTC. Translation gives CASSLTWREGNEQFF. The full variable domain, in which reference TRBV7-8 and TRBJ2-1 provide the parts outside the CDR3, is GAGVSQSPRYKVAKRGQDVALRCDPISGHVSLFWYQQALGQGPEFLTYFQNEAQLDKSGLPSDRFFAERPEGSVSTLKIQRTQQEDSAVYLCASSLTWREGNEQFFGPGTRLTVL.

The gene calls are TRBV18 and TRBJ2-1; D uncertain. Germline V gene lookup returns CDR1 KGHSH and CDR2 LQKENI. With 5 bases removed from V and 8 bases from J, the gap between germline ends came to 7 bases. CDR3 length: 11 amino acids. This CDR3 reads CASSSADEQFF. The CDR3 region has the DNA TGTGCCAGCTCATCGGCGGATGAGCAGTTCTTC. Based on the CDR3 plus reference TRBV18 and TRBJ2-1, the full variable domain is NAGVMQNPRHLVRRRGQEARLRCSPMKGHSHVYWYRQLPEEGLKFMVYLQKENIIDESGMPKERFSAEFPKEGPSILRIQQVVRGDSAAYFCASSSADEQFFGPGTRLTVL.

The chain recombines TRBV19 with TRBJ2-3, with 7 bases lining up with TRBD2. The germline V gene has CDR1 LNHDA and CDR2 SQIVND (reference sequence). J gave up 2 bases and V 3 bases, and 14 bases lay outside the gene matches. The CDR3 has 18 amino acids. In DNA form, the CDR3 reads TGTGCCAGTAGTATCGCAAACCCCGGGAGGACCTACACAGATACGCAGTATTTT. This translates into CASSIANPGRTYTDTQYF.

V usage is TRBV5-1 and J usage is TRBJ1-4; the match to TRBD1 covers 7 bases. This CDR3 has 15 amino acids. Germline CDR1 is SGHRS and CDR2 is YFSETQ. The V and J ends lost 4 bases and 2 bases, in that order; junction bases with no gene match: 5. The CDR3 spells CASSPGQVTNEKLFF. The CDR3 DNA is TGCGCCAGCAGCCCTGGACAGGTTACTAATGAAAAACTGTTTTTT.

As DNA, the CDR3 is TGTGCCAGCAGTGACGTTAGCGGGAGGTTCTTGGGTGAGCAGTTCTTC. Protein product: CASSDVSGRFLGEQFF. The chain combines TRBV25-1 with TRBJ2-1; 10 bases match TRBD2. The V and J ends lost 3 bases and 9 bases, in that order; junction bases with no gene match: 11. Looked up from germline, CDR1 is MGHDK and CDR2 is SYGVNS. The CDR3 covers 16 residues.

The chain combines TRBV6-5 with TRBJ2-1, with D tentatively TRBD2 (5 bases). V lost 5 bases and J lost 7, with 6 bases in between. CDR1 is MNHEY, CDR2 SVGAGI, per germline. This CDR3 comprises 11 residues. The CDR3 coding sequence is TGTGCCAGCAGTACTAGAAATGAGCAGTTCTTC. Translating gives CASSTRNEQFF.

This chain links TRBV6-6 with TRBJ1-4; D gene ambiguous. Germline CDR1 is MNHNY and CDR2 is SVGAGI (reference sequence). The CDR3 contains 13 residues. Trimming removed 7 bases at V and 5 bases at J, with 11 bases between. The CDR3 reads CASTRARNEKLFF. The CDR3 DNA sequence: TGTGCCAGCACCCGAGCGAGGAATGAAAAACTGTTTTTT.

The rearrangement joins TRBV4-3 to TRBJ2-1; D may be TRBD2 (5 bases). V was cut by 5 bases and J by 2 bases, with 22 bases left in between. The CDR3 has 18 residues. CDR1 is LGHNA and CDR2 is YSLEER in the germline V gene. The CDR3, as DNA: TGCGCCAGCAGCTCCCAGACAACAGACGGGAATGCCTACAATGAGCAGTTCTTC. It translates to CASSSQTTDGNAYNEQFF.